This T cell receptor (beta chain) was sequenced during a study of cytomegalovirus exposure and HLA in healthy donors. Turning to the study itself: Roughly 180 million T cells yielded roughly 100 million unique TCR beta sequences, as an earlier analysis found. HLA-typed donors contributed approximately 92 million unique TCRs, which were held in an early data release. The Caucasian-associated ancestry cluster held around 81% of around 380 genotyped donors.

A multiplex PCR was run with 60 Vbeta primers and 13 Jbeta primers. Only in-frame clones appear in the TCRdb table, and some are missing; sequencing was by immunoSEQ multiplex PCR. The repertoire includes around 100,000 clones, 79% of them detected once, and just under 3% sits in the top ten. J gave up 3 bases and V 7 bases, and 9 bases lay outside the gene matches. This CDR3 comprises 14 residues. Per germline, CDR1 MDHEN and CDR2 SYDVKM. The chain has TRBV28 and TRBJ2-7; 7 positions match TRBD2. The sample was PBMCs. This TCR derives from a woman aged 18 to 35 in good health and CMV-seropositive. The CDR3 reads CASTGRRGSYEQYF. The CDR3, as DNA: TGTGCCAGCACCGGCCGGCGGGGGAGCTACGAGCAGTACTTC.